This TCR beta chain emerged from a study of shared clonotypes between healthy human individuals. Study-level background: The donors, two women and a few men, were aged 18 to 49. Whole-study findings and limits: Naive subsets generally had larger estimated richness than memory subsets.

This CDR3 has 15 amino acids. Germline CDR1 and CDR2: SNHLY and FYNNEI. The ends lost 9 bases at V and 8 bases at J; junction bases unmatched: 12. Those who donated were healthy HIV-negative adults, with no recent acute infections or vaccinations reported. Points on this clone: Its specificity is unknown.

The authors' processing: Filtering differed for immunoSEQ, which gave only junction sequences without quality scores. This table comes from immunoSEQ multiplex PCR, and its TCRdb copy is limited to in-frame clones, with some not included. Clonal size and the V and J genes are those of that table, whereas D and trimming came from the DNA. This table has about 2.4 million clones, under 95% appearing once. This clonotype originated in a young man in good health. Some clones in this sample may be carry-over from other donors' samples. The sequenced material came from naive CD4+ T cells from PBMCs. Subset in this sample: CD45RA+ positively selected. This rearrangement joins TRBV2 to TRBJ1-4, with 10 positions matching TRBD1. The CDR3, as DNA: TGTGCCAGTAAAGACAGGGGGCTGAGTCGGGAAAAACTGTTTTTT. The encoded protein is CASKDRGLSREKLFF.